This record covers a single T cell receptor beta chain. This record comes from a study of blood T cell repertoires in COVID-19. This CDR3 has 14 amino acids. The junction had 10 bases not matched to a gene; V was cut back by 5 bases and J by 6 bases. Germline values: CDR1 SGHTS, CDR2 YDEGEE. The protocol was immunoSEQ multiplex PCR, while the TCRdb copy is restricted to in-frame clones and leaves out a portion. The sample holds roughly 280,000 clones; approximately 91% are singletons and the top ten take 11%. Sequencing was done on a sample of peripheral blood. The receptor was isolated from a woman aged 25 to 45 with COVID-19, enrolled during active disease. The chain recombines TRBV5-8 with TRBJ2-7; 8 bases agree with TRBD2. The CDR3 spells CASSIEREPREQYF. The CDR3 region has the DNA TGTGCCAGCAGTATCGAGCGGGAGCCCCGCGAGCAGTACTTC.